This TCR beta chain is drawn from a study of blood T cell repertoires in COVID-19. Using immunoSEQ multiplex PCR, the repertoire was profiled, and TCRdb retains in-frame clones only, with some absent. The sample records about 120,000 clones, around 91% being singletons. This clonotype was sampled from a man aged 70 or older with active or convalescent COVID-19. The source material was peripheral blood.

The DNA for the CDR3 is TGCGCCAGCAGCCAAGATATCCCTGCCTACAATGAGCAGTTCTTC. Translating gives CASSQDIPAYNEQFF. The chain joins TRBV4-1 to TRBJ2-1; D gene unclear. Germline V lookup: CDR1 MGHRA, CDR2 YSYEKL. The CDR3 sequence is 15 residues long. V was cut by 0 bases and J by 2 bases, with 8 bases left in between.